The 24 T cell receptor beta chains below all came from one sample that was sequenced in a study of cytomegalovirus exposure and HLA in healthy donors. PCR primers comprised 60 Vbeta and 13 Jbeta primers. Sequencing was performed with immunoSEQ multiplex PCR; in TCRdb, only in-frame clones are kept and a portion is missing. The sample carries about 87,000 clones, approximately 74% recorded once. Sequencing used PBMCs. Receptors originate from a young man in good health and CMV-seropositive.

The chain recombines TRBV7-8 with TRBJ1-1; 7 bases fit TRBD1. Germline loops: CDR1 SGHVS, CDR2 FQNEAQ. With 6 bases clipped from V and 1 base from J, the junction kept 5 bases outside the gene matches. The CDR3 is 14 amino acids. Here the CDR3 reads CASRAQGTNTEAFF. In DNA form, the CDR3 reads TGTGCCAGCAGAGCACAGGGGACGAACACTGAAGCTTTCTTT.

This clone was seen a single time. V and J are TRBV4-1 and TRBJ2-7, with TRBD2 identical over 8 bases. The CDR3 loop spans 18 amino acids. Germline CDR1 and CDR2: MGHRA and YSYEKL. V lost 4 bases and J lost 3; bases outside the gene matches: 17. Here the CDR3 reads CASSPLKDGGGRHYEQYF. CDR3 sequence (DNA): TGCGCCAGCAGCCCTCTCAAAGATGGCGGGGGGCGCCACTACGAGCAGTACTTC.

This clone appeared a single time. The V gene is TRBV28, the J gene TRBJ1-2; D gene ambiguous. CDR1 and CDR2 from the germline V gene are MDHEN and SYDVKM. This CDR3 is 12 amino acids long. Trimming shortened V by 5 bases and J by 1 base, and 5 bases separated the two germline ends. The CDR3 DNA is TGTGCCAGCAGTCCCCTTAACTATGGCTACACCTTC. Amino acids: CASSPLNYGYTF.

The J gene is TRBJ2-4, the V gene TRBV5-6, with 7 positions matching TRBD1. The CDR3 sequence is 15 residues long. With 4 bases clipped from V and 3 bases from J, the junction kept 7 bases outside the gene matches. Germline V gene sequence: CDR1 SGHDT, CDR2 YYEEEE. CDR3: CASSTYRGDKNIQYF. The CDR3 DNA sequence: TGTGCCAGCAGCACTTACAGGGGTGACAAAAACATTCAGTACTTC.

The genes are TRBV7-6 and TRBJ2-1, with 7 bases that match TRBD2. From germline, CDR1 is SGHVS and CDR2 FNYEAQ. V gave up 2 bases and J gave up 6 bases; unmatched junction bases: 4. The CDR3 length is 14 residues. The CDR3 loop reads CASSLQGGSNEQFF. The CDR3 DNA is TGTGCCAGCAGCTTACAAGGCGGGAGCAATGAGCAGTTCTTC.

The J gene is TRBJ2-1, the V gene TRBV7-6; perhaps TRBD2 as D (6 bases). Germline assignment: CDR1 SGHVS and CDR2 FNYEAQ. V lost 6 bases to trimming and J lost 8 bases, with 26 bases between them. This CDR3 is built from 17 residues. The CDR3: CASRLNGGKIVGDEQFF. Written as DNA, the CDR3 is TGTGCCAGCAGATTGAACGGCGGGAAGATTGTGGGCGATGAGCAGTTCTTC.

This chain links TRBV29-1 with TRBJ2-2, with D maybe TRBD2 (6 bases). The V and J ends lost 7 bases and 1 base respectively, with 10 bases between them. Germline V lookup: CDR1 SQVTM, CDR2 ANQGSEA. The CDR3 is 13 residues long. The CDR3: CSAGTLNTGELFF. In nucleotides, the CDR3 is TGCAGCGCCGGGACTCTGAACACCGGGGAGCTGTTTTTT.

This clone occurred once. The gene calls are TRBV11-2 and TRBJ2-7; perhaps TRBD1 as D (6 bases). The CDR3 is 16 amino acids. CDR1 is SGHAT, CDR2 FQNNGV, per germline. The ends were cut back, 0 bases at V and 0 bases at J, with 12 bases in the middle. CDR3 DNA sequence: TGTGCCAGCAGCTTAGACCAGGGGCTCAGCTCCTACGAGCAGTACTTC. Translation gives CASSLDQGLSSYEQYF.

This chain uses TRBV6-5 with TRBJ1-2; 10 nucleotides agree with TRBD1. The CDR3 consists of 13 residues. V dropped 6 bases and J dropped 3; count of bases not matched to a gene: 1. The V gene's germline CDR1 is MNHEY and CDR2 SVGAGI. The CDR3 DNA is TGTGCCAGCAGGGGGACAGGGGACTATGGCTACACCTTC. Protein sequence: CASRGTGDYGYTF.

Only a few counts were recorded for this clone. The chain has TRBV28 and TRBJ2-7; TRBD2 aligns across 8 bases. Germline CDR1 MDHEN, CDR2 SYDVKM. This CDR3 has 14 amino acids. With V trimmed by 7 bases and J by 4 bases, 9 bases remained unmatched. This chain's CDR3 is CASTREGVGYEQYF. The CDR3 bases are TGTGCCAGCACCCGGGAGGGGGTCGGATACGAGCAGTACTTC. The entire variable domain, with the rest obtained from reference TRBV28 and TRBJ2-7, is as follows: DVKVTQSSRYLVKRTGEKVFLECVQDMDHENMFWYRQDPGLGLRLIYFSYDVKMKEKGDIPEGYSVSREKKERFSLILESASTNQTSMYLCASTREGVGYEQYFGPGTRLTVT.

The V call is TRBV6-6, the J call TRBJ2-1; no clear D gene. Germline loops: CDR1 MNHNY, CDR2 SVGAGI (reference sequence). V lost 7 bases to trimming and J lost 9 bases, with 7 bases between them. This CDR3 has 10 amino acids. CDR3: CASTGGEQFF. The CDR3 nucleotides are TGTGCCAGCACTGGCGGTGAGCAGTTCTTC.

The rearrangement links TRBV7-9 to TRBJ1-1, with a possible D match to TRBD1 (5 bases). This CDR3 region has 13 residues. Germline values: CDR1 SEHNR, CDR2 FQNEAQ (reference sequence). V was trimmed by 2 bases and J by 10 bases, leaving 14 bases between them. This CDR3 is CASSLFDSRSAFF. Written as DNA, the CDR3 is TGTGCCAGCAGCTTATTCGACAGCAGGTCAGCTTTCTTT.

CDR3 sequence: CASSRGQGAANEQFF. The CDR3 DNA is TGCGCCAGCAGCCGCGGACAGGGGGCTGCGAATGAGCAGTTCTTC. This chain joins TRBV5-1 and TRBJ2-1; the match to TRBD1 covers 11 bases. The germline V gene has CDR1 SGHRS and CDR2 YFSETQ. V shed 4 bases and J 7 bases; nucleotides not matched to a gene: 7. CDR3 length: 15 amino acids.

About this clone: One end of the junction does not line up with germline, which may come from a read error. J is TRBJ1-2 and V is TRBV19; 9 nucleotides align to TRBD1. Germline assignment: CDR1 LNHDA and CDR2 SQIVND (reference sequence). The CDR3 runs 14 residues. The chain's CDR3 is CASTQTGGSGGYPF. CDR3 bases: TGTGCCAGTACCCAAACAGGGGGCTCTGGTGGCTACCCCTTC.

This clone was seen just once. The chain carries TRBV30 and TRBJ2-1; weak D call: TRBD2 (6 bases). This CDR3 contains 16 residues. Germline values: CDR1 GTSNPN, CDR2 SVGIG (reference sequence). The germline V and J ends were trimmed by 1 base and 4 bases, with 17 bases remaining between them. The DNA for the CDR3 is TGTGCCTGGAGTGCCCCCCGCCGGCGGGAATACAATGAGCAGTTCTTC. Protein product: CAWSAPRRREYNEQFF.

This clone occurred a few times. J is TRBJ1-1 and V is TRBV5-4, with TRBD1 as a possible D gene (6 bases). Trimming left V 2 bases short and J 0 bases short, with 11 bases between. Germline V gene lookup returns CDR1 SGHNT and CDR2 YYREEE (reference sequence). The CDR3 sequence is 15 residues long. The DNA for the CDR3 is TGTGCCAGCAGCTTTGGGGGCAGGGTGAACACTGAAGCTTTCTTT. This codes for CASSFGGRVNTEAFF. Together with reference TRBV5-4 and TRBJ1-1, the CDR3 gives the full variable domain: ETGVTQSPTHLIKTRGQQVTLRCSSQSGHNTVSWYQQALGQGPQFIFQYYREEENGRGNFPPRFSGLQFPNYSSELNVNALELDDSALYLCASSFGGRVNTEAFFGQGTRLTVV.

The gene calls are TRBV5-6 and TRBJ2-7, with D unclear. Germline V gene sequence: CDR1 SGHDT, CDR2 YYEEEE. The V end was cut by 1 base, the J end by 1 base, with 6 bases between. The CDR3 is 13 residues long. This CDR3 reads CASSLTPSYEQYF. CDR3 in DNA: TGTGCCAGCAGCTTGACACCTTCCTACGAGCAGTACTTC. Full variable domain (missing parts from reference TRBV5-6 and TRBJ2-7): DAGVTQSPTHLIKTRGQQVTLRCSPKSGHDTVSWYQQALGQGPQFIFQYYEEEERQRGNFPDRFSGHQFPNYSSELNVNALLLGDSALYLCASSLTPSYEQYFGPGTRLTVT.

V and J are TRBV7-9 and TRBJ2-1; possibly TRBD1 for D (7 bases). CDR1 is SEHNR, CDR2 FQNEAQ, per germline (reference sequence). Trimming removed 4 bases from V and 9 bases from J, with 13 bases in between. This CDR3 has 13 amino acids. The DNA of the CDR3 is TGTGCCAGCAGCTGGAGGGGGCACGGTGAGCAGTTCTTC. Its protein product is CASSWRGHGEQFF.

This clone was found a few times. The sample contains more than one DNA sequence encoding this CDR3. The rearrangement links TRBV11-2 to TRBJ2-7; TRBD2 aligns across 7 bases. Per the germline V gene, CDR1 is SGHAT and CDR2 is FQNNGV. J was trimmed by 2 bases and V by 3 bases; bases with no gene match: 1. CDR3 length: 13 amino acids. The CDR3 protein is CASSLGLTYEQYF. The CDR3 DNA sequence: TGTGCCAGCAGCTTGGGACTAACCTACGAGCAGTACTTC.

This chain joins TRBV16 and TRBJ1-5; a possible D gene is TRBD1 (6 bases). The CDR3 loop spans 16 amino acids. Germline V gene lookup returns CDR1 KGHSY and CDR2 FQNENV. V shed 4 bases and J shed 6 bases, with 19 bases lying between them. This CDR3 is CASSRSPPEGGQPQHF. The CDR3 region has the DNA TGTGCCAGCAGCCGCTCCCCCCCCGAAGGGGGTCAGCCCCAGCATTTT.

The CDR3 is CASSETVAGSSYNEQFF. In DNA, the CDR3 is TGTGCCAGCAGTGAAACCGTGGCGGGAAGCTCCTACAATGAGCAGTTCTTC. The rearrangement links TRBV2 to TRBJ2-1; tentatively, D is TRBD2 (6 bases). V was pared by 2 bases and J by 0 bases, with 14 bases between. There are 17 residues in the CDR3. CDR1 SNHLY and CDR2 FYNNEI come from the germline V gene.

The rearrangement uses TRBV5-1 and TRBJ1-1; 7 nucleotides agree with TRBD1. V was clipped by 2 bases and J by 3 bases; unmatched bases: 4. CDR1 is SGHRS and CDR2 is YFSETQ in the germline V gene. The CDR3 extends over 14 amino acids. The CDR3 loop is CASSLQGYYTEAFF. For the CDR3, the DNA is TGCGCCAGCAGCTTACAGGGGTACTACACTGAAGCTTTCTTT.

Comment on this clone: Other nucleotide sequences in the sample specify the same CDR3. The rearrangement links TRBV28 to TRBJ1-1; D is undetermined. Germline V gene lookup returns CDR1 MDHEN and CDR2 SYDVKM. This CDR3 is built from 11 residues. Trimming cost V 7 bases and J 6 bases, with 9 bases left between them. Here the CDR3 DNA reads TGTGCCAGCATCACTGTGGCTGAAGCTTTCTTT. Its translation is CASITVAEAFF.

This clone has only one observation. The chain is built from TRBV6-5 and TRBJ1-2; perhaps TRBD1 as D (6 bases). CDR3 length: 12 residues. Germline values: CDR1 MNHEY, CDR2 SVGAGI. Deletions cut 5 bases from V and 8 bases from J, with 12 bases between. Written as DNA, the CDR3 is TGTGCCAGCAGTCGGGGGCGGGGGGGCTACACCTTC. It is translated as CASSRGRGGYTF.